The subject of this entry is one TCR beta chain. What it binds is not known. These data originate in a study of OX40 agonist ivuxolimab in advanced cancers. The CDR3 has 13 residues. Trimming removed 4 bases from V and 1 base from J, with 7 bases in between. Germline lookup yields CDR1 MNHNS and CDR2 SASEGT. Generated by immunoSEQ multiplex PCR, the TCRdb table keeps only in-frame clones and is missing some. The data show 60,000 to 85,000 clones, roughly nine tenths seen once. The study's findings and limits: In a subset of nonresponders, normalized T-cell clonal expansion was also low. CD8+ T cells were the subset that, on average, had more expanded clones than CD4+. Among patients with partial responses at 0.1-3.0 mg/kg, clonal expansion was among the lowest.

This sequence joins TRBV6-1 and TRBJ2-5; no reliable D call. Sequences were derived from CD4+ or CD8+ T cells sorted from blood, sampled in a trial of the OX40 agonist ivuxolimab. The source of this sequence is an adult with an advanced solid tumor such as melanoma, head and neck, liver or kidney cancer. The CDR3 reads CASSAYPQETQYF. Written as DNA, the CDR3 is TGTGCCAGCAGTGCCTATCCCCAAGAGACCCAGTACTTC.